This T cell receptor beta chain originates from a study of T-cell reconstitution after alpha-beta-depleted transplantation in children. Overall study results and limits: In patients about two months after transplant, alpha-beta T cells reportedly arose from several hundred expanded graft clones. It was newly produced T cells that mostly accounted for T-cell counts and diversity one year after transplant. Diversity of TCRbeta at day 60 was high in some patients, arising from surviving recipient T cells and thymic progenitors.

This clonotype was detected a few times. Its antigen remains unknown. The TCRbeta library was prepared with unique molecular identifiers. TCRdb redid the calling of the PCR reads with MiXCR, one entry per CDR3 protein. This repertoire shows fewer than 400,000 distinct CDR3 sequences, 20% to 30% found once; its top ten account for approximately 11%. The CDR3 contains 13 residues. Germline loops: CDR1 SEHNR, CDR2 FQNEAQ (reference sequence). V dropped 8 bases and J dropped 4 bases, with 15 bases sitting between them. The chain uses TRBV7-9 and TRBJ2-7; D remains unclear. The sequences come from PBMCs, mostly from graft donor cells, collected 180 days after TCRalphabeta/CD19-depleted stem cell transplant. The source of this sequence is a male patient between 10 and 17 years old who had a stem cell transplant for acute lymphoblastic leukemia, so the T cells may come from the graft donor. This chain's CDR3 is CASGQALIYEQYF. The CDR3 DNA reads TGTGCCAGCGGCCAGGCGTTGATATACGAGCAGTACTTC. Combining the CDR3 with reference TRBV7-9 and TRBJ2-7 gives the whole variable domain DTGVSQNPRHKITKRGQNVTFRCDPISEHNRLYWYRQTLGQGPEFLTYFQNEAQLEKSRLLSDRFSAERPKGSFSTLEIQRTEQGDSAMYLCASGQALIYEQYFGPGTRLTVT.